This T cell receptor beta chain was captured by sequencing in a study of T cell changes during pregnancy in multiple sclerosis. The assay was immunoSEQ multiplex PCR, and TCRdb's table has in-frame clones only and misses some. The profile shows fewer than 55,000 clones, almost 90% of them singletons. This CDR3 is built from 15 residues. The receptor's source is a female donor in good health, enrolled as a control in a pregnancy study. The chain has TRBV21-1 and TRBJ1-5; the tabulated D call, TRBD1, remains unverified against the DNA. TRBV21-1 is a pseudogene locus. The sequencing used peripheral blood, collected after pregnancy. The CDR3 spells CASSKGKQSNQPQHF. The CDR3 DNA follows: TGTGCCAGCAGCAAAGGGAAACAGTCGAATCAGCCCCAGCATTTT.